This TCR beta chain is drawn from a study of Tregs in tolerant kidney transplant recipients. Findings and caveats of the study: This study did not directly address biological reproducibility. Tregs expanded with activated donor B cells seemed most donor-specific.

Recipients received nonmyeloablative bone marrow transplants from related graft donors, with transient mixed chimerism. Germline V gene data show CDR1 as ENHRY and CDR2 as SYGVKD. V lost 2 bases to trimming and J lost 7 bases, with 8 bases between them. The CDR3 runs 13 residues. This clone was picked up a small number of times. Its antigen is undetermined. Generated by immunoSEQ multiplex PCR, the TCRdb table keeps only in-frame clones and is missing some. The table lists tens of thousands of clones, 90% to 95% of them singletons. This clonotype originated in a human patient who received a combined kidney and bone marrow transplant. Some T cells may have come from the graft donor. This chain connects TRBV10-3 to TRBJ2-2; TRBD2 might be the D (6 bases). Sequencing used CD4+ T cells from blood (PBMCs), obtained 24 months after the transplant. CDR3 coding DNA: TGTGCCATCAGTGAGCGGGAGCTCGGGGAGCTGTTTTTT. It encodes CAISERELGELFF.